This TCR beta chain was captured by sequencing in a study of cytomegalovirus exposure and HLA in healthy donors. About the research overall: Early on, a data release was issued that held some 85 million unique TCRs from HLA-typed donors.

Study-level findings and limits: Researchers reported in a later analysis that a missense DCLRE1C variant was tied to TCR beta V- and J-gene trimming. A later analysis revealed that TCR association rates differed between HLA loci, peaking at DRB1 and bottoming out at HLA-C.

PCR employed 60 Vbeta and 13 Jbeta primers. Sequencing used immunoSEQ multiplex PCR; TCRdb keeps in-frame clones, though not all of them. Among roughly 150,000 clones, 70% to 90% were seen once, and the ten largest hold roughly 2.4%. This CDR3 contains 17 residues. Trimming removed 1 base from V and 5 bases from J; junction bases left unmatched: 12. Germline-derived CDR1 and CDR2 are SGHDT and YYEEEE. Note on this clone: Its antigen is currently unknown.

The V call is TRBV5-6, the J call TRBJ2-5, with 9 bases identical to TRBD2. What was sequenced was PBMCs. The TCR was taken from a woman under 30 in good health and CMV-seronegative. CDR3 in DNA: TGTGCCAGCAGCTTGAACGTCCGCGGGGGGGGCGGCGAGACCCAGTACTTC. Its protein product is CASSLNVRGGGGETQYF.